This TCR beta chain comes out of a study of blood T cell repertoires in COVID-19. Across the whole study: Researchers got acute and convalescent COVID-19 samples from the United States, Italy and Spain. The analysed material was cDNA or gDNA that came from T cells, B-cell-depleted T cells, or PBMCs.

V lost 4 bases to trimming and J lost 6 bases, with 10 bases between them. The germline V gene has CDR1 SGHNT and CDR2 YENEEA. This CDR3 comprises 12 residues. This clone was detected only a few times. Under the authors' procedure: Amplification of reference gene primers was used by the study to estimate nucleated cell counts. Assay: immunoSEQ multiplex PCR; the TCRdb copy retains only in-frame clones and omits some. That table supplies the V and J calls and clone size; D and trimming were determined from the DNA. The sample has about 88,000 clones, roughly 72% seen once. The sequence derives from a woman aged 60 to 75 in a cohort sampled during active or convalescent COVID-19. Sequencing input: peripheral blood. J is TRBJ2-7 and V is TRBV11-3; no reliable D call. The CDR3 loop reads CASSCYFFEQYF. The CDR3 region has the DNA TGTGCCAGCAGCTGCTACTTCTTCGAGCAGTACTTC.